Each of the 29 T cell receptor beta chains below was sequenced from the same sample in a study of blood T cells in healthy people across ages. Primers used in a second PCR of about 7 to 11 cycles were a sample-barcoded 5' primer and a J-beta primer mix. TCRdb itself ran the 5' RACE reads through MiXCR, one entry per CDR3 protein. This sample yields about a million distinct CDR3 sequences, of which roughly 50% are seen a single time; around 21% belongs to the top ten. Specimen: blood. The receptors originated from a woman in her fifties or sixties in good health.

The rearrangement uses TRBV6-5 and TRBJ1-1; D possibly corresponds to TRBD1 (6 bases). This CDR3 region has 15 residues. Trimming stripped 7 bases from V and 1 base from J, with 16 bases between. Germline lookup yields CDR1 MNHEY and CDR2 SVGAGI. The CDR3 bases are TGTGCCAGCACCTCGCTCGGGGGCGCGAACACTGAAGCTTTCTTT. Translating gives CASTSLGGANTEAFF.

The table lists this clonotype with a few counts. J is TRBJ2-3 and V is TRBV5-8, with 7 bases fitting TRBD1. The CDR3 spans 20 residues. With 0 bases clipped from V and 5 bases from J, the junction kept 21 bases outside the gene matches. Germline-derived CDR1 and CDR2 are SGHTS and YDEGEE. DNA for the CDR3: TGTGCCAGCAGCTTGGGAGGGGGCCAGGGTGAGCCCCTTACAGGAGATACGCAGTATTTT. Amino acid sequence: CASSLGGGQGEPLTGDTQYF.

The chain links TRBV3-1 to TRBJ2-4; TRBD2 agrees at 7 bases. CDR1 is LGHDT, CDR2 YNNKEL, per germline (reference sequence). The V and J ends lost 4 bases and 16 bases, in that order; junction bases with no gene match: 22. The CDR3 is made up of 16 amino acids. DNA of the CDR3: TGTGCCAGCAGCCCATTTGGTGTCCAGCGGGATGGCGAGCAATACTTC. Its translation is CASSPFGVQRDGEQYF.

This chain joins TRBV10-2 and TRBJ2-1, with a tentative D call TRBD2 (6 bases). Germline values: CDR1 WSHSY, CDR2 SAAADI. The CDR3 sequence is 15 residues long. V was cut by 6 bases and J by 0 bases, with 12 bases left in between. CDR3 nucleotide sequence: TGCGCCAGCAGGGGTGGGGGGAGCTCCTACAATGAGCAGTTCTTC. This codes for CASRGGGSSYNEQFF.

The V and J genes are TRBV7-8 and TRBJ2-2, with D possibly matching TRBD2 (6 bases). The CDR3 runs 16 residues. The V gene lost 6 bases and the J gene lost 2 bases, with 16 bases spanning the gap. Germline loops: CDR1 SGHVS, CDR2 FQNEAQ. The CDR3: CASRTRGVVNTGELFF. The CDR3 DNA follows: TGTGCCAGCAGAACCCGCGGGGTTGTCAACACCGGGGAGCTGTTTTTT.

This clonotype showed up just a few times. The chain carries TRBV25-1 and TRBJ2-4; D tentatively fits TRBD1 or TRBD2 (5 bases each). Germline V gene sequence: CDR1 MGHDK, CDR2 SYGVNS. The germline V and J ends were trimmed by 3 bases and 9 bases, with 12 bases remaining between them. There are 13 residues in the CDR3. The CDR3 nucleotides read TGTGCCAGCAGTGACCAGGGACCCCCCATTCAGTACTTC. Translated: CASSDQGPPIQYF.

This sequence joins TRBV27 and TRBJ1-5; 8 bases line up with TRBD1. The CDR3 is made up of 16 amino acids. Germline CDR1 MNHEY, CDR2 SMNVEV (reference sequence). The trim removed 6 bases at V and 5 bases at J, leaving 12 bases unmatched. CDR3 sequence: CASSSLGTGEYQPQHF. The CDR3 nucleotides read TGTGCCAGCAGCTCCCTCGGGACAGGTGAATATCAGCCCCAGCATTTT.

This clonotype occurred once. V usage is TRBV11-2 and J usage is TRBJ2-5; perhaps TRBD2 as D (6 bases). The CDR3 runs 16 residues. The germline V and J ends were trimmed by 7 bases and 0 bases, with 18 bases remaining between them. CDR1 and CDR2 from the germline V gene are SGHAT and FQNNGV. CDR3 DNA sequence: TGTGCCAGCAATAAGAAGGTGGGAGGCAACCAAGAGACCCAGTACTTC. Its translation: CASNKKVGGNQETQYF. The full variable domain, rest sourced from reference TRBV11-2 and TRBJ2-5, is EAGVAQSPRYKIIEKRQSVAFWCNPISGHATLYWYQQILGQGPKLLIQFQNNGVVDDSQLPKDRFSAERLKGVDSTLKIQPAKLEDSAVYLCASNKKVGGNQETQYFGPGTRLLVL.

V gene TRBV30 combines with J gene TRBJ2-4; either TRBD1 or TRBD2 may fit D (6 bases each). Germline lookup yields CDR1 GTSNPN and CDR2 SVGIG (reference sequence). This CDR3 is 16 amino acids long. The V gene lost 0 bases and the J gene lost 2 bases, with 14 bases spanning the gap. The CDR3 protein is CAWSVSRRDTKNIQYF. In DNA, the CDR3 is TGTGCCTGGAGTGTAAGCAGGCGGGACACCAAAAACATTCAGTACTTC.

This clonotype was seen a few times. V and J are TRBV18 and TRBJ2-3; possibly TRBD2 for D (6 bases). Trimming took 4 bases from V and 1 from J, leaving 18 bases between them. Germline CDR1 KGHSH, CDR2 LQKENI. The length of the CDR3 is 17 residues. CDR3 bases: TGTGCCAGCTCACTGGCGCCCCCGGGAGTTCGCACAGATACGCAGTATTTT. It specifies CASSLAPPGVRTDTQYF.

This clonotype has a handful of counts. The rearrangement uses TRBV7-9 and TRBJ2-7; D unclear. The J call is doubtful: the DNA matches TRBJ2-5 better. CDR1 and CDR2 from the germline V gene are SEHNR and FQNEAQ (reference sequence). The CDR3 sequence is 15 residues long. The CDR3 DNA is TGTGCCAGCAGCCATTCGACCCGCTCCCCAGAGACCCAGTACTTC. Its protein is CASSHSTRSPETQYF.

The rearrangement uses TRBV19 and TRBJ2-7; 9 bases are shared with TRBD1. The junction had 8 bases not matched to a gene; V was cut back by 5 bases and J by 6 bases. From germline, CDR1 is LNHDA and CDR2 SQIVND (reference sequence). This CDR3 is built from 14 residues. CDR3 in amino acids: CASSPRTGDGEQYF. Written as DNA, the CDR3 is TGTGCCAGTAGTCCTCGGACAGGGGACGGCGAGCAGTACTTC.

This clonotype was detected only a few times. This chain links TRBV12-3 or TRBV12-4 with TRBJ1-4; unclear D gene. V was shortened by 3 bases and J by 4 bases, with 9 bases between the two germline ends. The CDR3 runs to 14 residues. CDR3 coding DNA: TGTGCCAGCAGTTTGAGGAGAGTTAATGAAAAACTGTTTTTT. This encodes CASSLRRVNEKLFF.

This chain joins TRBV27 and TRBJ1-2; 8 bases are a match to TRBD1. The CDR3 is 14 residues long. Unmatched junction bases numbered 11, after V lost 6 bases and J lost 8 bases. CDR1 and CDR2 from the germline V gene are MNHEY and SMNVEV (reference sequence). DNA of the CDR3: TGTGCCAGCAGCTCCCAGGGGGCTTTCTACGGCTACACCTTC. Translating gives CASSSQGAFYGYTF.

The chain carries TRBV6-2 or TRBV6-3 and TRBJ2-5; either TRBD1 or TRBD2 may supply D (5 bases each). The ends were cut back, 1 base at V and 4 bases at J, with 13 bases in the middle. Germline V lookup: CDR1 MNHEY, CDR2 SVGEGT. The CDR3 covers 15 residues. The CDR3 DNA follows: TGTGCCAGCAGTTACTTTATCGCAGGGAGAGAGACCCAGTACTTC. It is translated as CASSYFIAGRETQYF.

The chain has TRBV10-3 and TRBJ2-7, with TRBD2 matching 7 bases. Germline-derived CDR1 and CDR2 are ENHRY and SYGVKD. Unmatched junction bases numbered 10, after V lost 0 bases and J lost 2 bases. The CDR3 is made up of 17 amino acids. The DNA for the CDR3 is TGTGCCATCAGTGAGTCGACGAGGGCGGGAGTAGCCTACGAGCAGTACTTC. It yields the protein CAISESTRAGVAYEQYF.

The J gene is TRBJ2-1, the V gene TRBV12-3 or TRBV12-4; no clear D. This CDR3 spans 12 amino acids. Trimming removed 2 bases at V and 6 bases at J, with 5 bases between. CDR3 amino acids: CASSLFTNEQFF. In DNA, the CDR3 is TGTGCCAGCAGTTTATTCACCAATGAGCAGTTCTTC.

The chain is built from TRBV7-9 and TRBJ1-5; no clear D gene. The CDR3 loop spans 12 amino acids. V lost 1 base, J lost 9 bases, and 7 bases lay in between. CDR1 and CDR2 (germline): SEHNR, FQNEAQ (reference sequence). The CDR3 DNA follows: TGTGCCAGCAGCTTAGACCCCCCGCCCCAGCATTTT. Translated: CASSLDPPPQHF.

CDR3 DNA sequence: TGTGCCAGCAGTGGGGGAGGCAAAAACATTCAGTACTTC. It specifies CASSGGGKNIQYF. The chain has TRBV12-3 or TRBV12-4 and TRBJ2-4; TRBD2 might be the D (6 bases). This CDR3 has 13 residues. V was pared by 5 bases and J by 3 bases, with 8 bases between.

This chain joins TRBV12-3 or TRBV12-4 and TRBJ2-1; the D is unclear. This CDR3 contains 14 residues. V was clipped by 7 bases and J by 0 bases, with 10 bases between them. The CDR3 DNA is TGTGCCAGCAATAAACACAGCTCCTACAATGAGCAGTTCTTC. It codes for CASNKHSSYNEQFF.

The chain carries TRBV3-1 and TRBJ2-1; D uncertain. The CDR3 spans 14 residues. CDR1 LGHDT and CDR2 YNNKEL come from the germline V gene (reference sequence). V was clipped by 0 bases and J by 8 bases, with 11 bases between them. The CDR3 sequence: CASSQDGSDDEQFF. The DNA of the CDR3 is TGTGCCAGCAGCCAAGATGGTAGTGACGATGAGCAGTTCTTC.

This clonotype has a handful of counts. The gene calls are TRBV10-3 and TRBJ2-6; 14 nucleotides match TRBD2. The germline CDR1 and CDR2 sequences are ENHRY and SYGVKD. The CDR3 is 18 amino acids. Trimming at V came to 3 bases and at J to 3 bases, leaving 4 bases not matched to a gene. CDR3 sequence reads: CAISESGLAGVGANVLTF. CDR3 in DNA: TGTGCCATCAGTGAATCGGGACTAGCGGGAGTTGGGGCCAACGTCCTGACTTTC.

The chain employs TRBV7-9 and TRBJ2-7, with D possibly matching TRBD2 (6 bases). Germline lookup yields CDR1 SEHNR and CDR2 FQNEAQ (reference sequence). The length of the CDR3 is 14 residues. The V and J ends lost 3 bases and 3 bases respectively, with 12 bases between them. CDR3 DNA sequence: TGTGCCAGCAGCTTCGGTAGCGGCCGCTACGAGCAGTACTTC. Its translation: CASSFGSGRYEQYF.

For this clonotype: The junction departs from the called germline gene at one end, perhaps through a read error. V is TRBV20-1 and J is TRBJ2-7, with 14 bases lining up with TRBD2. CDR3 length: 15 amino acids. CDR1 and CDR2 from the germline V gene are DFQATT and SNEGSKA (reference sequence). The CDR3 region has the DNA TGCAGCGCTAGATCCGGGACTAGCGGGAGCTACGAGCAGTACTTC. Its translation is CSARSGTSGSYEQYF.

This chain connects TRBV6-2 or TRBV6-3 to TRBJ1-5, with no clear D. Trimming shortened V by 0 bases and J by 6 bases, and 12 bases separated the two germline ends. The CDR3 has 15 amino acids. Germline loops: CDR1 MNHEY, CDR2 SVGEGT. In DNA, the CDR3 is TGTGCCAGCAGTTACTCTGGGCGTAGGGTTCAGCCCCAGCATTTT. Translation: CASSYSGRRVQPQHF.

The rearrangement uses TRBV6-4 and TRBJ2-3; possibly TRBD1 for D (5 bases). Germline lookup yields CDR1 MRHNA and CDR2 SNTAGT. The CDR3 sequence is 14 residues long. V lost 5 bases, J lost 2 bases, and 11 bases lay in between. The CDR3 reads CASSNGHATDTQYF. The CDR3 bases are TGTGCCAGCAGTAACGGACATGCCACAGATACGCAGTATTTT.

The J gene is TRBJ1-2, the V gene TRBV6-1; D might be TRBD1 (5 bases). Germline CDR1 and CDR2: MNHNS and SASEGT. V was cut by 5 bases and J by 3 bases, with 16 bases left in between. The length of the CDR3 is 15 residues. CDR3 in amino acids: CASSSGKGFHYGYTF. The DNA for the CDR3 is TGTGCCAGCAGTTCAGGGAAGGGGTTTCACTATGGCTACACCTTC.

J is TRBJ2-7 and V is TRBV21-1; whether TRBD1, the table's D call, matches the DNA was not checked. TRBV21-1 is flagged as a pseudogene. This CDR3 contains 16 residues. This CDR3 is CASSLPKDRWGDEQYF. The CDR3 nucleotides read TGTGCCAGCAGCCTCCCGAAAGACAGGTGGGGGGACGAGCAGTACTTC.

This chain connects TRBV15 to TRBJ2-3, with D uncertain. Trimming took 0 bases from V and 4 from J, leaving 8 bases between them. The CDR3 length is 14 residues. CDR1 is LNHNV, CDR2 YYDKDF, per germline (reference sequence). This chain's CDR3 is CATSREIRADTQYF. The CDR3 DNA reads TGTGCCACCAGCAGAGAGATAAGGGCAGATACGCAGTATTTT.